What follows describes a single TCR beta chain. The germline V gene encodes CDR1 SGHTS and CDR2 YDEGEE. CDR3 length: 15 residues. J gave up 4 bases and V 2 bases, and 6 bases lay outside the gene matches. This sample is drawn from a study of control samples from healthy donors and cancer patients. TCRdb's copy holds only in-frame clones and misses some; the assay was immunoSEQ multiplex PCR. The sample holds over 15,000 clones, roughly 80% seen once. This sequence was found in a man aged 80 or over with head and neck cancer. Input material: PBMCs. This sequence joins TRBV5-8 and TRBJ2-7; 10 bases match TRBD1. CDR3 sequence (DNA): TGTGCCAGCAGCTTATCCGGGACAGGGGTGTACGAGCAGTACTTC. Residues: CASSLSGTGVYEQYF.